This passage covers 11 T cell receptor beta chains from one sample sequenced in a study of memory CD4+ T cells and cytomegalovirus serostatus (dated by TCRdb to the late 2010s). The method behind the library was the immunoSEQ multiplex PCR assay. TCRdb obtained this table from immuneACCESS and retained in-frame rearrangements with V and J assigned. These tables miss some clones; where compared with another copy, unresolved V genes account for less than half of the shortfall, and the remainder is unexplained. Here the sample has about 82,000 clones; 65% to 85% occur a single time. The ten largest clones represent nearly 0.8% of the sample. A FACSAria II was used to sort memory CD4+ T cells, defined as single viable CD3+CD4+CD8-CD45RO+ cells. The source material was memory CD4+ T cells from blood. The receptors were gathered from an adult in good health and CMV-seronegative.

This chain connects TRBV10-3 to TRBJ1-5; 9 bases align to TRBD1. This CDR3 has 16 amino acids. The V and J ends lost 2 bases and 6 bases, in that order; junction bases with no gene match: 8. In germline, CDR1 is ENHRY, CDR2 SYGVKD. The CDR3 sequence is CAISEAAQGAGQPQHF. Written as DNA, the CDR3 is TGTGCCATCAGTGAGGCGGCACAGGGGGCCGGTCAGCCCCAGCATTTT.

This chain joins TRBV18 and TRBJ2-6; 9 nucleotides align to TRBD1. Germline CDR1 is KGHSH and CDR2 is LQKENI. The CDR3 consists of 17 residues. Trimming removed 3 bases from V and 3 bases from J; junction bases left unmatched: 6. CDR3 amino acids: CASSPKDRGHGANVLTF. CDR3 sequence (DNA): TGTGCCAGCTCACCGAAGGACAGGGGTCATGGGGCCAACGTCCTGACTTTC.

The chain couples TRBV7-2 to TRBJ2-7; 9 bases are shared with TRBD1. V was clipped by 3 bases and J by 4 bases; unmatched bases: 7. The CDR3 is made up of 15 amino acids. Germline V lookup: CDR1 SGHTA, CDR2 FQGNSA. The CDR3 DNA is TGTGCCAGCAGCTTTAGCCCGGGACAGGGTTACGAGCAGTACTTC. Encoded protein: CASSFSPGQGYEQYF. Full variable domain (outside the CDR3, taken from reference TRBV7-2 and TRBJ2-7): GAGVSQSPSNKVTEKGKDVELRCDPISGHTALYWYRQSLGQGLEFLIYFQGNSAPDKSGLPSDRFSAERTGGSVSTLTIQRTQQEDSAVYLCASSFSPGQGYEQYFGPGTRLTVT.

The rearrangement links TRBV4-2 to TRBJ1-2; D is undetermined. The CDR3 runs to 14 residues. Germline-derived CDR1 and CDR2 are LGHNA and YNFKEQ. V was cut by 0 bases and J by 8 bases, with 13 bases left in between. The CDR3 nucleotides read TGTGCCAGCAGCCAAGATAGGACCACAGCGGGCTACACCTTC. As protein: CASSQDRTTAGYTF.

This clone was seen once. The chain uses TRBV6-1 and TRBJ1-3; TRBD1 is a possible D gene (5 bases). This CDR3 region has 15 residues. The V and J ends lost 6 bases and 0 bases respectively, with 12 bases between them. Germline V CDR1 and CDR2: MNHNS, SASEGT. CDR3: CASRGEIRSGNTIYF. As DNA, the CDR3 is TGTGCCAGCAGAGGGGAAATTCGCTCTGGAAACACCATATATTTT.

This chain's CDR3 is CASSVAGSPYGYTF. The CDR3 DNA is TGTGCCAGCAGCGTAGCAGGCAGCCCCTATGGCTACACCTTC. The chain couples TRBV9 to TRBJ1-2; D is uncertain. CDR3 length: 14 residues. The germline V gene encodes CDR1 SGDLS and CDR2 YYNGEE. V was cut by 0 bases and J by 4 bases, with 10 bases left in between.

Here the CDR3 DNA reads TGTGCCAGCAGCTTAATATGGGGTCAGCCCCAGCATTTT. Residues: CASSLIWGQPQHF. This chain links TRBV7-3 with TRBJ1-5; no definite D call. This CDR3 has 13 amino acids. Trimming removed 1 base from V and 6 bases from J, with 7 bases in between. CDR1 and CDR2 (germline): SGHTA, FQGTGA.

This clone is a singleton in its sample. CDR3 bases: TGTGCCAGCAGCTTGGGTCAGGGCGGAACCTATGGCTACACCTTC. Protein sequence: CASSLGQGGTYGYTF. The chain has TRBV5-4 and TRBJ1-2; TRBD1 is a possible D gene (5 bases). Germline assignment: CDR1 SGHNT and CDR2 YYREEE (reference sequence). The CDR3 runs to 15 residues. V was shortened by 0 bases and J by 4 bases, with 13 bases between the two germline ends.

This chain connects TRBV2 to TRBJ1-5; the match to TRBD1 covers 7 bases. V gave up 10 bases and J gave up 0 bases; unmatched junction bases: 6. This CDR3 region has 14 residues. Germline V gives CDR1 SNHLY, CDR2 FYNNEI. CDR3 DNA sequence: TGTGCCATTCGACAGGGAAGTAGCAATCAGCCCCAGCATTTT. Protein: CAIRQGSSNQPQHF.

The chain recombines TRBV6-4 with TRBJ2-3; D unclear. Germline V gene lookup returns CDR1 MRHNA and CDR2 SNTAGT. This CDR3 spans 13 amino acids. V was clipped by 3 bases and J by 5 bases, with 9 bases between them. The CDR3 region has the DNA TGTGCCAGCAGTGAGGGGTCAATAGATACGCAGTATTTT. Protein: CASSEGSIDTQYF.

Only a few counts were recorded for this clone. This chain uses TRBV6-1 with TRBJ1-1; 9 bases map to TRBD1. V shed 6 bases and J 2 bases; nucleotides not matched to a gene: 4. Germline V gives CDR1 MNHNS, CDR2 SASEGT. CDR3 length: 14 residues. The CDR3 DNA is TGTGCCAGCAGGGCGGACAGGGGAAACACTGAAGCTTTCTTT. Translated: CASRADRGNTEAFF.